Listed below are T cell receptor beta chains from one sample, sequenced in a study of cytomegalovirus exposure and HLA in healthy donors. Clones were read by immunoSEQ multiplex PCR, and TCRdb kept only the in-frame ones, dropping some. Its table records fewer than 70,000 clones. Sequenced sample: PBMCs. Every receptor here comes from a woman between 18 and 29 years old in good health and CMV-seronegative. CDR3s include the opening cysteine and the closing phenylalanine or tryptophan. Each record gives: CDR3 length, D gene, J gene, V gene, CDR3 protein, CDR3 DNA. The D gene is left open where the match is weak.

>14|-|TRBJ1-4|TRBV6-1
CASSEGRGDEKLFF
TGTGCCAGCAGTGAGGGCAGGGGAGACGAAAAACTGTTTTTT
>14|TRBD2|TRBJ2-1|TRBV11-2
CASNPLSGTNEQFF
TGTGCCAGCAACCCCTTAAGCGGGACCAATGAGCAGTTCTTC
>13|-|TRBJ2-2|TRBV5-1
CASSYGQSGELFF
TGCGCCAGCAGCTACGGACAGAGCGGGGAGCTGTTTTTT
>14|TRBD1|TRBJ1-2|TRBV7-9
CASSLGGTADGYTF
TGTGCCAGCAGCCTAGGGGGGACAGCGGATGGCTACACCTTC
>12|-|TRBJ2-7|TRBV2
CASSEAAGVQYF
TGTGCCAGCAGTGAAGCAGCCGGGGTTCAGTACTTC
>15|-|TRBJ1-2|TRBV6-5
CASSLRGRVGYGYTF
TGTGCCAGCTCCCTACGTGGGAGAGTAGGCTATGGCTACACCTTC
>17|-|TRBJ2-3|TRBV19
CASSSPGRLGFTDTQYF
TGTGCCAGTAGTTCCCCGGGGAGACTAGGGTTCACAGATACGCAGTATTTT
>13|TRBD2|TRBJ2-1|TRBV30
CAWRLAGYNEQFF
TGTGCCTGGAGACTAGCGGGGTACAATGAGCAGTTCTTC
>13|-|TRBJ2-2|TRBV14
CASSRERDGELFF
TGTGCCAGCAGCCGCGAACGGGACGGGGAGCTGTTTTTT
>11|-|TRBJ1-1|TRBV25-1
CASKDYTEAFF
TGTGCCAGCAAGGACTACACTGAAGCTTTCTTT
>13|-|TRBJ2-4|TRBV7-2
CASRVQAKNIQYF
TGTGCCAGCAGGGTCCAGGCCAAAAACATTCAGTACTTC
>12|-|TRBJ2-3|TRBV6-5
CASTAYGDTQYF
TGTGCCAGCACCGCCTACGGAGATACGCAGTATTTT
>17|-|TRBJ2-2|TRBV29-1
CSVLRLHRALDTGELFF
TGCAGCGTTTTGCGCCTACACAGGGCCCTGGACACCGGGGAGCTGTTTTTT
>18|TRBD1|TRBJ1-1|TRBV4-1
CASSHRLGTGGSNTEAFF
TGCGCCAGCAGCCACAGACTGGGGACAGGCGGCTCGAACACTGAAGCTTTCTTT
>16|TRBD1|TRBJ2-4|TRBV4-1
CASSRASGTGGNIQYF
TGCGCCAGCAGCCGGGCTTCCGGGACAGGGGGGAACATTCAGTACTTC
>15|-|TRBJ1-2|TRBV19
CASRPPGPLPYGYTF
TGTGCCAGTAGGCCCCCAGGGCCCCTGCCCTATGGCTACACCTTC
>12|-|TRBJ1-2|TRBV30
CAWSVLRYGYTF
TGTGCCTGGAGTGTACTCCGCTATGGCTACACCTTC
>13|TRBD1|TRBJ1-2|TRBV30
CAQQGQTNYGYTF
TGTGCCCAACAGGGGCAAACTAACTATGGCTACACCTTC
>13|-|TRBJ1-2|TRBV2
CASSGQTNYGYTF
TGTGCCAGCAGTGGTCAGACAAACTATGGCTACACCTTC
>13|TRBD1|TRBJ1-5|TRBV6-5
CASSTGGHQPQHF
TGTGCCAGCAGTACAGGGGGCCATCAGCCCCAGCATTTT
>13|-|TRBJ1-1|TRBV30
CAWSERGPAGAFF
TGTGCCTGGAGCGAGCGGGGGCCGGCGGGAGCTTTCTTT
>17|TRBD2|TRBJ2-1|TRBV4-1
CASSHGLARTPYNEQFF
TGCGCCAGCAGCCATGGACTAGCGCGAACCCCCTACAATGAGCAGTTCTTC
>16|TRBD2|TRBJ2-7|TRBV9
CASSARPAGGQYEQYF
TGTGCCAGCAGCGCCCGACCAGCGGGGGGGCAGTACGAGCAGTACTTC
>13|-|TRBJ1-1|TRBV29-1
CSVARRLNTEAFF
TGCAGCGTTGCTCGCAGGTTGAACACTGAAGCTTTCTTT
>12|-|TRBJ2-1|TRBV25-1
CASSEQRTALVF
TGTGCCAGCAGTGAGCAGAGGACAGCTCTCGTCTTC
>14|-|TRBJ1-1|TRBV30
CAWSVVAGNTEAFF
TGTGCCTGGAGTGTAGTCGCGGGAAACACTGAAGCTTTCTTT
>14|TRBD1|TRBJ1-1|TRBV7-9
CASSRQGAGTEAFF
TGTGCCAGCAGTCGACAGGGGGCTGGGACTGAAGCTTTCTTT
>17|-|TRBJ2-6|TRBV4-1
CASSQGTSGSGANVLTF
TGCGCCAGCAGCCAAGGGACTTCCGGCTCTGGGGCCAACGTCCTGACTTTC
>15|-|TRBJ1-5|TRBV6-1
CASSVQVGYNQPQHF
TGTGCCAGCAGTGTTCAGGTAGGATACAATCAGCCCCAGCATTTT
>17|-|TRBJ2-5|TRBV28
CASSPPPGGREGETQYF
TGTGCCAGCAGTCCCCCCCCCGGGGGGCGTGAGGGGGAGACCCAGTACTTC
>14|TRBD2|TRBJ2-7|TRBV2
CASRATSRSYEQYF
TGTGCCAGCAGGGCGACTAGCCGCTCCTACGAGCAGTACTTC
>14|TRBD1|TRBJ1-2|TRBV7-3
CASSTGTGGGGYTF
TGTGCCAGCAGCACCGGGACAGGGGGCGGCGGCTACACCTTC
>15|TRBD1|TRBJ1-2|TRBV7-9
CASSPGQSANYGYTF
TGTGCCAGCAGCCCGGGACAGTCAGCTAACTATGGCTACACCTTC
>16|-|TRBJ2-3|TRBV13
CASSLKTSTQTDTQYF
TGTGCCAGCAGCTTAAAGACTTCGACCCAGACAGATACGCAGTATTTT
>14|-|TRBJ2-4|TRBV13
CASSRTGTKNIQYF
TGTGCCAGCAGCCGTACCGGGACCAAAAACATTCAGTACTTC
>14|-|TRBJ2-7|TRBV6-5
CASSYFRGSDEQYF
TGTGCCAGCAGTTACTTCAGGGGTTCGGACGAGCAGTACTTC
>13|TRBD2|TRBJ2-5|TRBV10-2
CASSVRLAGTQYF
TGCGCCAGCAGCGTTAGACTAGCTGGCACCCAGTACTTC
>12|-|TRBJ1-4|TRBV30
CAWSVTREKLFF
TGTGCCTGGAGTGTAACCCGGGAAAAACTGTTTTTT
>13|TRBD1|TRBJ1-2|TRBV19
CASTRGPGYGYTF
TGTGCCAGTACCAGGGGGCCTGGCTATGGCTACACCTTC
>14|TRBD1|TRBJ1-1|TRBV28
CASRWDRANTEAFF
TGTGCCAGCAGGTGGGACAGGGCGAACACTGAAGCTTTCTTT
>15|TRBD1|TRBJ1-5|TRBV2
CASSADRGSNQPQHF
TGTGCCAGCAGTGCGGACAGGGGTAGCAATCAGCCCCAGCATTTT
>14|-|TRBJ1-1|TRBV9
CASSVGTVNTEAFF
TGTGCCAGCAGCGTAGGGACAGTGAACACTGAAGCTTTCTTT
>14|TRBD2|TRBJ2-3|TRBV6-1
CASSLPDGLAGTHF
TGTGCCAGCAGTCTCCCCGACGGACTAGCGGGAACACATTTT
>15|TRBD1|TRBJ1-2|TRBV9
CASSVSLGQGVGYTF
TGTGCCAGCAGCGTGTCCCTTGGACAGGGAGTAGGCTACACCTTC
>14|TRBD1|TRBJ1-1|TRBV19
CASSFYRGEGEAFF
TGTGCCAGTAGCTTTTACAGGGGAGAGGGTGAAGCTTTCTTT
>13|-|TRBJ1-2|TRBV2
CASSVSGRDGYTF
TGTGCCAGCAGTGTGTCGGGTCGCGATGGCTACACCTTC
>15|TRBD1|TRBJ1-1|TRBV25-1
CASSESIRDSTSKTF
TGTGCCAGCAGCGAAAGCATCCGGGACAGTACATCAAAAACTTTT
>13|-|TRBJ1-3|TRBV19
CATSLNSGNTIYF
TGTGCCACAAGCTTGAACTCTGGAAACACCATATATTTT
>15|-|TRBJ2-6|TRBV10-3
CAISGSASGANVLTF
TGTGCCATCAGTGGGTCAGCATCTGGGGCCAACGTCCTGACTTTC
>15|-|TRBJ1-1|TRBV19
CASIHRGGRVTEAFF
TGTGCCAGTATTCATCGAGGGGGTCGCGTCACTGAAGCTTTCTTT
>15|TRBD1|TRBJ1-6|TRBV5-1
CASSLETGGLSPLHF
TGCGCCAGCAGCTTGGAGACAGGGGGCCTTTCACCCCTCCACTTT
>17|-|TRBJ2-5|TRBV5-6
CASSVGGSRAGKISQYF
TGTGCCAGCAGCGTGGGTGGGTCTCGTGCAGGGAAGATTTCCCAGTACTTC